Presented here are 7 T cell receptor beta chains from one specimen sequenced in a study of Ad26.COV2.S vaccination and SARS-CoV-2 variants. Treatment defined: around 19 received Ad26.COV2.S at low or high dose, single or two shots; roughly 5 received placebo; per-sample allocation not given. Day 63 after the first vaccine or placebo injection was the time point for sampling. Libraries were prepared by immunoSEQ multiplex PCR; TCRdb keeps only in-frame clonotypes and omits some of them. The sample shows some 500,000 clones, 89% of them seen only once. The starting material was peripheral blood, obtained in a trial of Ad26.COV2.S vaccine versus placebo. The origin of the receptors is a person aged 18 to 65 who received the Ad26.COV2.S COVID-19 vaccine or a placebo.

As to this clone: The identical CDR3 is also encoded by other nucleotide sequences in the sample. The CDR3: CSASQETQYF. The CDR3 DNA reads TGCAGTGCTAGCCAAGAGACCCAGTACTTC. This chain connects TRBV20-1 to TRBJ2-5; D gene unclear. V was shortened by 3 bases and J by 1 base, with 0 bases between the two germline ends. There are 10 residues in the CDR3. The germline CDR1 and CDR2 sequences are DFQATT and SNEGSKA (reference sequence).

The rearrangement joins TRBV28 to TRBJ2-3; 7 bases align to TRBD2. Trimming removed 3 bases from V and 7 bases from J; junction bases left unmatched: 7. CDR1 is MDHEN and CDR2 is SYDVKM in the germline V gene. This CDR3 is 14 amino acids long. CDR3 bases: TGTGCCAGCAGTTTCTCCCTAGCGGTGTATACGCAGTATTTT. Protein product: CASSFSLAVYTQYF.

This rearrangement joins TRBV9 to TRBJ2-2; 7 nucleotides match TRBD2. CDR3 size: 14 residues. V gave up 4 bases and J gave up 6 bases; unmatched junction bases: 6. Germline V lookup: CDR1 SGDLS, CDR2 YYNGEE. CDR3 amino acids: CASSPVGGAGELFF. The CDR3 coding sequence is TGTGCCAGCAGCCCTGTGGGAGGGGCCGGGGAGCTGTTTTTT.

This chain connects TRBV28 to TRBJ2-2; a weak D match, TRBD1 (6 bases). CDR3 length: 16 amino acids. Germline CDR1 is MDHEN and CDR2 is SYDVKM. The V end was cut by 3 bases, the J end by 3 bases, with 14 bases between. The CDR3 reads CASSFFLKGDTGELFF. The CDR3 nucleotides read TGTGCCAGCAGTTTTTTCTTAAAGGGGGACACCGGGGAGCTGTTTTTT. Full variable domain (outside the CDR3, taken from reference TRBV28 and TRBJ2-2): DVKVTQSSRYLVKRTGEKVFLECVQDMDHENMFWYRQDPGLGLRLIYFSYDVKMKEKGDIPEGYSVSREKKERFSLILESASTNQTSMYLCASSFFLKGDTGELFFGEGSRLTVL.

This chain connects TRBV4-2 to TRBJ2-2; D may match TRBD1 or TRBD2 (5 bases each). Germline values: CDR1 LGHNA, CDR2 YNFKEQ. Between the trimmed V and J ends, which lost 1 base and 6 bases, there was a span of 9 bases. The CDR3 covers 14 residues. CDR3 protein: CASSQAGTAGELFF. DNA for the CDR3: TGTGCCAGCAGCCAAGCCGGGACCGCCGGGGAGCTGTTTTTT.

Notes on this clone: The sample holds other DNA sequences that translate to the same CDR3. The J gene is TRBJ2-5, the V gene TRBV9, with unresolved D. Trimming pared 5 bases from V and 5 bases from J, leaving 13 bases between. The germline V gene encodes CDR1 SGDLS and CDR2 YYNGEE. The CDR3 is 13 residues long. CDR3 DNA: TGTGCCAGCAGTCCCCGATTAGGCGAGACCCAGTACTTC. It specifies CASSPRLGETQYF.

This chain uses TRBV21-1 with TRBJ2-3. TRBV21-1 is designated a pseudogene. This CDR3 spans 15 amino acids. CDR3 protein: CASSKGDQSVNTQYF. In nucleotides, the CDR3 is TGTGCCAGCAGCAAAGGGGACCAAAGCGTCAATACGCAGTATTTT.